This TCR beta chain appears in the sequencing data of a study of T cell responses to AZD1222 COVID-19 vaccine. This clone has more than one count but fewer than ten. Germline CDR1 reads LGHDT; CDR2 reads YNNKEL (reference sequence). V was pared by 2 bases and J by 8 bases, with 6 bases between. The CDR3 contains 11 residues. TCRdb's table, derived via immunoSEQ multiplex PCR, lists solely in-frame clones and lacks some. The profile covers 100,000 or so clones, with approximately 87% appearing a single time and 3% to 4% taken by the ten largest. The V gene is TRBV3-1 (or the pseudogene TRBV3-2), the J gene TRBJ1-1, with D possibly TRBD1 on 6 matching bases. The clonotype originates from an adult in good health. The input for sequencing was peripheral blood, taken on day 0 of AZD1222 vaccination. CDR3 loop: CASSQTGEAFF. CDR3 bases: TGTGCCAGCAGCCAAACAGGGGAAGCTTTCTTT.